This T cell receptor beta chain was sequenced for a study of blood T cell repertoires in COVID-19 (TCRdb year 2020). The study in broad terms: Samples covering the acute and convalescent phases of COVID-19 were provided by collaborators in the United States, Italy and Spain. The prospective study material was composed of cDNA or gDNA derived from T cells, B-cell-depleted T cells, or PBMCs. HLA class I and class II types, where available, came from metadata supplied by the sample provider rather than from assay-based typing. Nearly every sample came with metadata listing a de-identified subject ID, COVID-19 status, age in years and sex. The dataset comprised deeply sampled blood TCRbeta repertoires from subjects exposed to, actively infected with, or recovered from COVID-19. Samples came from the ongoing ImmuneRACE study (first 160 participants) plus 1,254 subjects from 6 global collaborators. A freely available public database, intended as a resource for researchers studying the immune response to SARS-CoV-2, is where the repertoires were released. What the work shows at the level of the full study, not this receptor alone: How much clinical and demographic metadata was included differed by source and by participant, and the metadata was provided uncurated.

TCRbeta CDR3 regions were amplified from genomic DNA using the immunoSEQ Assay, a bias-controlled multiplex PCR. Per the authors' processing: Nucleated cell counts per sample were estimated from amplification of reference gene primers within the assay. Sequence reads were collapsed and filtered to measure the absolute abundance of every unique TCRbeta CDR3 rearrangement. For each sample, productive Simpson clonality was calculated by taking the square root of Simpson's diversity index across productive rearrangements. TCRdb mirrors the immuneACCESS table, restricted to in-frame sequences. Some clones are absent from its copies; in checked studies, under half trace to an unresolved V gene, and the reason for the others is unknown. Clonal size and the V and J genes are those of that table, whereas D and trimming came from the DNA. For this sample there are about 100,000 clones; approximately 90% appear just once. The top ten constitute about 2.2% of the sample.

The collaborating institutions used their own protocols to collect whole blood in K2EDTA tubes. For TCRbeta analysis, collaborator samples were shipped as frozen whole blood, as isolated PBMCs, or as DNA extracted from either sample type. Relative to germline, V is 0 bases shorter and J is 2 bases shorter, with 11 bases between their ends. The germline V gene encodes CDR1 MNHNY and CDR2 SVGAGI (reference sequence). The CDR3 runs 15 amino acids, cysteine and valine included. Only CDR3 DNA is held: 45 bases, read in frame from base 1. In the case of this clone: Its antigen remains undetermined. Within one base of it there is no much larger clone, and no base qualities were kept.

This receptor was taken from a man aged 45-65 years with active COVID-19. The sample taken for sequencing was peripheral blood. The rearranged chain carries TRBV6-6 and TRBJ2-7, and possibly TRBD2, on 5 matching bases. The bases are TGTGCCAGCAGTTACTCGACTACAAAGCCCTACGAGCAGTACGTC. Its amino acids are CASSYSTTKPYEQYV.